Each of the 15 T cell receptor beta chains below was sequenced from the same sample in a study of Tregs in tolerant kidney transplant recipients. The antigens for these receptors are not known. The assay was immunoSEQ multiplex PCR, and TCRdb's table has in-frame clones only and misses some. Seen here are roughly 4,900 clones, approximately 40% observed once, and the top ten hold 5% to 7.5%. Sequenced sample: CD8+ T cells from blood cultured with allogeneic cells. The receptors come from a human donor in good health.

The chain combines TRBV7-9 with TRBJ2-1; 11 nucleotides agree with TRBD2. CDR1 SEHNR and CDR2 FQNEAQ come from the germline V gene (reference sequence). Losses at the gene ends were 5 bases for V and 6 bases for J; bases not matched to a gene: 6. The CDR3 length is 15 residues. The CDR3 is CASSIDGTSGNEQFF. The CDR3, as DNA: TGTGCCAGCAGCATTGACGGGACTAGCGGCAATGAGCAGTTCTTC.

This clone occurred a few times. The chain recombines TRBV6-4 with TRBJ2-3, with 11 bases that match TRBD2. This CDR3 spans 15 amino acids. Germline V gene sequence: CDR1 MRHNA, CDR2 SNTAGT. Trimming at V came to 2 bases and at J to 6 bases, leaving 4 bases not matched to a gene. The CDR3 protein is CASSDLAGGPDTQYF. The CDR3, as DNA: TGTGCCAGCAGTGACCTAGCGGGGGGCCCCGATACGCAGTATTTT.

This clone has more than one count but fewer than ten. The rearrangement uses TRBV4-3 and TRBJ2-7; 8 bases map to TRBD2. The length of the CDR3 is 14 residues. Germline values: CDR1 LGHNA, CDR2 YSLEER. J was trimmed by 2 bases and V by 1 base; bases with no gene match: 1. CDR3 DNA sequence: TGCGCCAGCAGCCAAGCGGGGGGGACCTACGAGCAGTACTTC. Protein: CASSQAGGTYEQYF.

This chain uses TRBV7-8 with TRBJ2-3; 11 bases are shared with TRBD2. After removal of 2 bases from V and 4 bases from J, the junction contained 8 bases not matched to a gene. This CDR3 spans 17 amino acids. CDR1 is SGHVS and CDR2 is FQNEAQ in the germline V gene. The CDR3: CASSLYSGRARADTQYF. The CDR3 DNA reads TGTGCCAGCAGCTTATATAGCGGGAGGGCCCGGGCAGATACGCAGTATTTT.

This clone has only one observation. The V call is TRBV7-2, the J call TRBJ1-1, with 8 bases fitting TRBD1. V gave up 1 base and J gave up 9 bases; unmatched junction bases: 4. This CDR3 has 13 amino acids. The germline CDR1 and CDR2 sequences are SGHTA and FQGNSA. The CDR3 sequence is CASSLDRTGKAFF. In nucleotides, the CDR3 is TGTGCCAGCAGCTTAGATCGGACAGGGAAAGCTTTCTTT. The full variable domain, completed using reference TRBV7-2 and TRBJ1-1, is GAGVSQSPSNKVTEKGKDVELRCDPISGHTALYWYRQSLGQGLEFLIYFQGNSAPDKSGLPSDRFSAERTGGSVSTLTIQRTQQEDSAVYLCASSLDRTGKAFFGQGTRLTVV.

CDR3 protein: CSVGRRGPALRSRAFF. The CDR3 bases are TGCAGCGTTGGGCGCAGGGGCCCCGCCCTTCGCAGTCGAGCTTTCTTT. The gene calls are TRBV29-1 and TRBJ1-1; TRBD1 might be the D (6 bases). The V gene lost 4 bases and the J gene lost 10 bases, with 28 bases spanning the gap. Germline loops: CDR1 SQVTM, CDR2 ANQGSEA. The CDR3 spans 16 residues.

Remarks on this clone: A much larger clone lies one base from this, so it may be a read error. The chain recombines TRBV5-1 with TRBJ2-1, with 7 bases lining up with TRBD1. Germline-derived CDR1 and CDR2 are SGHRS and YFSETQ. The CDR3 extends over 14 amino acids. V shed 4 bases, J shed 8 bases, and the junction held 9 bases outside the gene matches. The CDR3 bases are TGCGCCAGCAGCCGGGGAGACAGGGTAGATGAGCAGTTCTTC. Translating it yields CASSRGDRVDEQFF. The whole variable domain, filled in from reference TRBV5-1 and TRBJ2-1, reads KAGVTQTPRYLIKTRGQQVTLSCSPISGHRSVSWYQQTPGQGLQFLFEYFSETQRNKGNFPGRFSGRQFSNSRSEMNVSTLELGDSALYLCASSRGDRVDEQFFGPGTRLTVL.

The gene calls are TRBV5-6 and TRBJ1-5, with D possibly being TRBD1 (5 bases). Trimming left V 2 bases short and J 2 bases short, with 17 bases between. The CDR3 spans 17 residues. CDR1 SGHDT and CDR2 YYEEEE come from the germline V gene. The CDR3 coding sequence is TGTGCCAGCAGCTTTTTAGTTCAGGCACAGGGCAATCAGCCCCAGCATTTT. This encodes CASSFLVQAQGNQPQHF.

In nucleotides, the CDR3 is TGTGCCAGCAGTCGTAGGGACACTCTTCCCTACGAGCAGTACTTC. Translated: CASSRRDTLPYEQYF. The chain links TRBV13 to TRBJ2-7; tentative D call: TRBD1 (6 bases). With 6 bases removed from V and 2 bases from J, the gap between germline ends came to 17 bases. The CDR3 consists of 15 residues. CDR1 PRHDT and CDR2 FYEKMQ come from the germline V gene (reference sequence).

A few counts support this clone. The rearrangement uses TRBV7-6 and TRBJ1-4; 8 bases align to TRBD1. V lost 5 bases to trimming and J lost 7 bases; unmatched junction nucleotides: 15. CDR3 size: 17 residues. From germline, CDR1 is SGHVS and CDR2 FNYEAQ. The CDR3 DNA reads TGTGCCAGCAGCCCGGACAGGGAGGTGGGATTGGGTGAAAAACTGTTTTTT. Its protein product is CASSPDREVGLGEKLFF.

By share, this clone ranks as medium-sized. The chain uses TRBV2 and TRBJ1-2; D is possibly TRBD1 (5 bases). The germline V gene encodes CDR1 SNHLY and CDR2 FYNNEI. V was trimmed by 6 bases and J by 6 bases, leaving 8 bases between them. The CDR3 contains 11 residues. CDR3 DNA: TGTGCCAGCAGGGGAGGGGATGGCTACACCTTC. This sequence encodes CASRGGDGYTF. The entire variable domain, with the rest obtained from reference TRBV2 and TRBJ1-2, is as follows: EPEVTQTPSHQVTQMGQEVILRCVPISNHLYFYWYRQILGQKVEFLVSFYNNEISEKSEIFDDQFSVERPDGSNFTLKIRSTKLEDSAMYFCASRGGDGYTFGSGTRLTVV.

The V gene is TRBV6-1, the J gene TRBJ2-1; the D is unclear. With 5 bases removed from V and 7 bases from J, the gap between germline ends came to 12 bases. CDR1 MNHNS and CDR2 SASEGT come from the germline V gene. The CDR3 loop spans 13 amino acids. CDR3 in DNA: TGTGCCAGCAGTTTTGGCACCTCAAATGAGCAGTTCTTC. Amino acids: CASSFGTSNEQFF.

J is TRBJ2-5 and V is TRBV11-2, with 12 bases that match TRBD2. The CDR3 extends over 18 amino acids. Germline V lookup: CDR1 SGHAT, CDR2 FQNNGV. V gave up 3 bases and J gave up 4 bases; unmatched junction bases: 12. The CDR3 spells CASSFDLAGGPGGETQYF. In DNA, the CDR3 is TGTGCCAGCAGCTTTGATCTAGCGGGAGGGCCGGGTGGAGAGACCCAGTACTTC.

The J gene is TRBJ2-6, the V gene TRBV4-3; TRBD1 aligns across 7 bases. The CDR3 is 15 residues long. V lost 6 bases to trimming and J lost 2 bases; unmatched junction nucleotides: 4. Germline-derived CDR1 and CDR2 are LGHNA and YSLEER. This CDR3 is CASRPDRAGANVLTF. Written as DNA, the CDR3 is TGCGCCAGCAGACCCGACAGGGCTGGGGCCAACGTCCTGACTTTC.

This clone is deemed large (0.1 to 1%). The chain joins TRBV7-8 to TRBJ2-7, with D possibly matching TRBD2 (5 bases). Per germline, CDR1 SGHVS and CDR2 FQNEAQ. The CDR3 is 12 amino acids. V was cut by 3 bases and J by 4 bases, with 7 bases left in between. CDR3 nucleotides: TGTGCCAGCAGCTTTGTAGCGTACGAGCAGTACTTC. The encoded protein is CASSFVAYEQYF.